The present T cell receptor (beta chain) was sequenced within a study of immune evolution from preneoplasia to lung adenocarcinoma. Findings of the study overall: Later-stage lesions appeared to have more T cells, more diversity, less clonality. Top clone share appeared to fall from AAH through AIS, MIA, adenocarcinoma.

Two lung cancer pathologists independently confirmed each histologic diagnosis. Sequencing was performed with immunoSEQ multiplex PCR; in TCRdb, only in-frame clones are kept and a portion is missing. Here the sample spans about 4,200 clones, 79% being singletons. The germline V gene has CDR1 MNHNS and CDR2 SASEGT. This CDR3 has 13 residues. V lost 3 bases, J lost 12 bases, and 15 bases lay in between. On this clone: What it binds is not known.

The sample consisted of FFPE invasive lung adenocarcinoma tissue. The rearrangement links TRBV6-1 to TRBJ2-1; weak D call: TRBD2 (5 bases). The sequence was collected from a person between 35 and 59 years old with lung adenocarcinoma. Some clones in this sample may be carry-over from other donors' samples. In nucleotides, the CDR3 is TGTGCCAGCAGTGAGAGGACCGTCCGGGGGCAGTTCTTC. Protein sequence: CASSERTVRGQFF.